The 18 T cell receptor beta chains below were found in one sample sequenced in a study of CD8 T cells in Susac syndrome. It was with random hexamers that roughly 0.45 to 1 ug RNA was reverse transcribed. TCRdb re-called the immunoSEQ multiplex PCR reads with MiXCR, one entry per CDR3 protein. The sample has roughly 120,000 distinct CDR3 sequences; 90% to 95% are singletons. The sequencing input was CD4+ T cells from PBMCs. These receptors originate from a human donor in good health.

The V gene is TRBV27, the J gene TRBJ2-3; 10 bases match TRBD2. Trimming cost V 3 bases and J 5 bases; bases outside gene matches: 8. Germline lookup yields CDR1 MNHEY and CDR2 SMNVEV (reference sequence). The CDR3 is 16 amino acids. The CDR3 nucleotides are TGTGCCAGCAGTTTGCTAGCGGGAGTGGTGGTAGATACGCAGTATTTT. Its protein product is CASSLLAGVVVDTQYF.

The genes are TRBV6-2 or TRBV6-3 and TRBJ2-3; D ambiguous. Germline CDR1 MNHEY, CDR2 SVGEGT. The V end was cut by 7 bases, the J end by 4 bases, with 9 bases between. There are 12 residues in the CDR3. The DNA of the CDR3 is TGTGCCAGCACCGATTCAGCAGATACGCAGTATTTT. It yields the protein CASTDSADTQYF.

The CDR3 nucleotides read TGCAGCATTGTGGGGGCTTTGTGGGAGCAGTACTTC. Residues: CSIVGALWEQYF. This rearrangement joins TRBV29-1 to TRBJ2-7; D perhaps matches TRBD1 (6 bases). Germline CDR1 and CDR2: SQVTM and ANQGSEA. V gave up 8 bases and J gave up 7 bases, with 18 bases separating them. The CDR3 is made up of 12 amino acids.

The J gene is TRBJ1-5, the V gene TRBV18; 8 bases agree with TRBD1. After removal of 1 base from V and 0 bases from J, the junction contained 5 bases not matched to a gene. Germline CDR1 KGHSH, CDR2 LQKENI. CDR3 length equals 17 residues. The DNA of the CDR3 is TGTGCCAGCTCACCACGGGGACAGGTGAATAGCAATCAGCCCCAGCATTTT. It is translated as CASSPRGQVNSNQPQHF.

The DNA for the CDR3 is TGTGCCTGGAGTGTACTTCGGGGCAATGAGCAGTTCTTC. As protein: CAWSVLRGNEQFF. The rearrangement uses TRBV30 and TRBJ2-1; maybe TRBD2 (5 bases). CDR1 and CDR2 from the germline V gene are GTSNPN and SVGIG (reference sequence). The CDR3 is 13 amino acids. V gave up 0 bases and J gave up 6 bases, with 9 bases separating them.

The chain joins TRBV28 to TRBJ1-2; D gene uncertain. Per the germline V gene, CDR1 is MDHEN and CDR2 is SYDVKM. Between the trimmed V and J ends, which lost 1 base and 7 bases, there was a span of 7 bases. The CDR3 consists of 12 residues. CDR3 sequence reads: CASSLSTSGYTF. CDR3 in DNA: TGTGCCAGCAGTTTATCCACGAGTGGCTACACCTTC.

The chain recombines TRBV20-1 with TRBJ2-7, with D unclear. The CDR3 contains 13 residues. V was shortened by 3 bases and J by 3 bases, with 12 bases between the two germline ends. The germline CDR1 and CDR2 sequences are DFQATT and SNEGSKA (reference sequence). CDR3 loop: CSASIVANYEQYF. In DNA, the CDR3 is TGCAGTGCTAGTATTGTGGCCAACTACGAGCAGTACTTC.

This rearrangement joins TRBV29-1 to TRBJ2-1; TRBD1 matches at 8 bases. The CDR3 has 14 residues. CDR1 SQVTM and CDR2 ANQGSEA come from the germline V gene. The trim removed 8 bases at V and 0 bases at J, leaving 6 bases unmatched. CDR3 sequence reads: CSITGGNSYNEQFF. The CDR3 region has the DNA TGCAGCATAACAGGGGGGAACTCCTACAATGAGCAGTTCTTC.

V gene TRBV2 combines with J gene TRBJ2-1; 10 bases line up with TRBD2. CDR3 length: 12 amino acids. Unmatched junction bases numbered 3, after V lost 6 bases and J lost 10 bases. Per the germline V gene, CDR1 is SNHLY and CDR2 is FYNNEI. CDR3 bases: TGTGCCAGCAGATTACTAGCGGGAGAGCAGTTCTTC. This codes for CASRLLAGEQFF.

This chain uses TRBV6-5 with TRBJ1-2, with a tentative D call TRBD1 (5 bases). The CDR3 has 14 residues. V shed 6 bases and J shed 3 bases, with 14 bases lying between them. Germline lookup yields CDR1 MNHEY and CDR2 SVGAGI. In DNA, the CDR3 is TGTGCCAGCAGAAGACAGCGGGGAGACTATGGCTACACCTTC. This translates into CASRRQRGDYGYTF.

The CDR3 loop reads CASTALGNEQFF. CDR3 nucleotides: TGTGCCAGCACGGCCCTAGGGAATGAGCAGTTCTTC. This rearrangement joins TRBV6-2 or TRBV6-3 to TRBJ2-1; D is ambiguous. Germline V gene data show CDR1 as MNHEY and CDR2 as SVGEGT. Deletions cut 7 bases from V and 7 bases from J, with 11 bases between. The CDR3 is made up of 12 amino acids.

This chain connects TRBV10-3 to TRBJ2-5; perhaps D is TRBD1 or TRBD2 (7 bases each). The V end lost 6 bases, the J end lost 0 bases, and 17 bases lay between the germline ends. CDR1 and CDR2 from the germline V gene are ENHRY and SYGVKD. The CDR3 sequence is 16 residues long. The CDR3 DNA is TGTGCCATCAGCCGCTACAGGGGAGGGGACCAAGAGACCCAGTACTTC. Protein product: CAISRYRGGDQETQYF.

The gene calls are TRBV12-3 or TRBV12-4 and TRBJ1-3, with unresolved D. This CDR3 spans 15 amino acids. V lost 7 bases to trimming and J lost 0 bases, with 13 bases between them. The chain's CDR3 is CASTSSGTSGNTIYF. For the CDR3, the DNA is TGTGCCAGCACCTCCTCAGGAACCTCTGGAAACACCATATATTTT.

The chain carries TRBV18 and TRBJ1-1, with a tentative D call TRBD1 (5 bases). The CDR3 is 11 residues long. Germline V gives CDR1 KGHSH, CDR2 LQKENI. V was clipped by 9 bases and J by 11 bases, with 16 bases between them. For the CDR3, the DNA is TGTGCCAGTACAGGCCCCGCGGAGGCTTTCTTT. Translated: CASTGPAEAFF.

The chain combines TRBV7-9 with TRBJ2-7; the D gene could be TRBD1 or TRBD2 (5 bases each). CDR1 and CDR2 (germline): SEHNR, FQNEAQ (reference sequence). This CDR3 has 15 amino acids. Trimming left V 5 bases short and J 4 bases short, with 18 bases between. CDR3 bases: TGTGCCAGCAGCCCACAGGTTTGGGAGAGTTACGAGCAGTACTTC. It yields the protein CASSPQVWESYEQYF.

This CDR3 is CASNAGAYEQYF. The CDR3 DNA reads TGCGCCAGCAATGCAGGGGCCTACGAGCAGTACTTC. The chain links TRBV10-2 to TRBJ2-7; perhaps TRBD1 as D (6 bases). Germline CDR1 is WSHSY and CDR2 is SAAADI. This CDR3 spans 12 amino acids. V was shortened by 7 bases and J by 2 bases, with 9 bases between the two germline ends.

The chain combines TRBV28 with TRBJ2-7; TRBD2 matches at 12 bases. J gave up 0 bases and V 4 bases, and 7 bases lay outside the gene matches. CDR3 size: 17 residues. The germline V gene encodes CDR1 MDHEN and CDR2 SYDVKM. CDR3 in DNA: TGTGCCAGCAGTTCCGAAAGACTAGCGGGAGCCTCCTACGAGCAGTACTTC. Encoded protein: CASSSERLAGASYEQYF.

The chain combines TRBV13 with TRBJ1-1; D is ambiguous. This CDR3 has 15 amino acids. Germline CDR1 reads PRHDT; CDR2 reads FYEKMQ (reference sequence). V dropped 6 bases and J dropped 3 bases, with 17 bases sitting between them. The CDR3: CASRNPVAGHTEAFF. The DNA for the CDR3 is TGTGCCAGCAGAAATCCGGTCGCAGGACACACTGAAGCTTTCTTT.